Shown below are 32 T cell receptor beta chains from a single sample sequenced in a study of control samples from healthy donors and cancer patients. TCRdb's table, derived via immunoSEQ multiplex PCR, lists solely in-frame clones and lacks some. The table has 150,000 to 200,000 clones, 88% seen once. Input material: blood. These receptors were taken from a man between 18 and 29 years old in good health.

The CDR3 sequence is CAWSLVDGGELFF. The CDR3 coding sequence is TGTGCCTGGAGCTTGGTGGATGGCGGGGAGCTGTTTTTT. The rearrangement uses TRBV30 and TRBJ2-2; D is ambiguous. Between the trimmed V and J ends, which lost 3 bases and 7 bases, there was a span of 12 bases. Germline V gene data show CDR1 as GTSNPN and CDR2 as SVGIG (reference sequence). The CDR3 length is 13 residues.

The chain links TRBV5-4 to TRBJ2-5; the match to TRBD1 covers 8 bases. The CDR3 length is 17 residues. The junction had 13 bases not matched to a gene; V was cut back by 4 bases and J by 2 bases. The germline V gene encodes CDR1 SGHNT and CDR2 YYREEE (reference sequence). The CDR3 loop is CASSLNRTGLGQETQYF. The CDR3 region has the DNA TGTGCCAGCAGCCTGAACCGGACAGGGCTGGGGCAAGAGACCCAGTACTTC.

The CDR3 is CASTLQGNTEAFF. DNA for the CDR3: TGTGCCAGCACCCTCCAGGGGAACACTGAAGCTTTCTTT. V usage is TRBV7-9 and J usage is TRBJ1-1, with D tentatively TRBD1 (5 bases). The CDR3 runs to 13 residues. With 7 bases removed from V and 1 base from J, the gap between germline ends came to 10 bases. The germline V gene encodes CDR1 SEHNR and CDR2 FQNEAQ (reference sequence).

The V gene is TRBV18, the J gene TRBJ2-2; D gene uncertain. CDR3 length: 14 residues. The germline gives CDR1 KGHSH, CDR2 LQKENI. The V and J ends lost 2 bases and 3 bases respectively, with 7 bases between them. In DNA form, the CDR3 reads TGTGCCAGCTCACCAGCACGTGACACCGGGGAGCTGTTTTTT. Amino acid sequence: CASSPARDTGELFF.

This clone was counted a single time. The chain couples TRBV6-5 to TRBJ2-1; TRBD1 might be the D (5 bases). V was pared by 6 bases and J by 2 bases, with 14 bases between. CDR1 and CDR2 (germline): MNHEY, SVGAGI. The CDR3 is 15 residues long. CDR3 sequence: CASRPVRQTYNEQFF. The DNA for the CDR3 is TGTGCCAGCAGGCCTGTGAGACAGACCTACAATGAGCAGTTCTTC.

The DNA of the CDR3 is TGTGCCAGCAGCCGCTCTCTCGTGGGGGTCTATGGCTACACCTTC. Its translation: CASSRSLVGVYGYTF. The chain recombines TRBV5-4 with TRBJ1-2; tentative D call: TRBD1 (5 bases). CDR3 length: 15 residues. V was pared by 4 bases and J by 4 bases, with 17 bases between. In germline, CDR1 is SGHNT, CDR2 YYREEE (reference sequence).

This chain links TRBV4-3 with TRBJ1-1; no clear D gene. CDR3 size: 15 residues. Trimming stripped 0 bases from V and 1 base from J, with 9 bases between. Germline CDR1 LGHNA, CDR2 YSLEER. The CDR3 here is CASSQESSSNTEAFF. The CDR3 coding sequence is TGCGCCAGCAGCCAAGAATCATCCTCGAACACTGAAGCTTTCTTT.

The chain uses TRBV6-2 or TRBV6-3 and TRBJ1-4; TRBD1 might be the D (5 bases). CDR3 size: 14 residues. Trimming took off 6 bases at V and 1 base at J, with 9 bases between the two ends. Germline CDR1 reads MNHEY; CDR2 reads SVGEGT. The CDR3 DNA follows: TGTGCCAGCAGCCGGAGGGGAACTAATGAAAAACTGTTTTTT. Its protein is CASSRRGTNEKLFF.

The rearrangement links TRBV15 to TRBJ2-7, with D possibly being TRBD1 (6 bases). The germline V gene encodes CDR1 LNHNV and CDR2 YYDKDF (reference sequence). Trimming took off 3 bases at V and 1 base at J, with 16 bases between the two ends. This CDR3 is 16 amino acids long. The DNA of the CDR3 is TGTGCCACCAGCAGTGGTCTGGACAGCTCGTCCTACGAGCAGTACTTC. Its protein is CATSSGLDSSSYEQYF.

The chain links TRBV2 to TRBJ2-5; D call uncertain. This CDR3 region has 13 residues. Per germline, CDR1 SNHLY and CDR2 FYNNEI. V was trimmed by 4 bases and J by 0 bases, leaving 6 bases between them. In DNA form, the CDR3 reads TGTGCCAGCAGTGTTCAGTACCAAGAGACCCAGTACTTC. It translates to CASSVQYQETQYF.

The chain joins TRBV3-1 (or the pseudogene TRBV3-2) to TRBJ1-2; 8 bases are shared with TRBD1. CDR1 LGHDT and CDR2 YNNKEL come from the germline V gene (reference sequence). The CDR3 runs to 14 residues. V lost 4 bases to trimming and J lost 6 bases; unmatched junction nucleotides: 7. In nucleotides, the CDR3 is TGTGCCAGCAGCCTCCTCGACAGGGGACATGGCTACACCTTC. Translating gives CASSLLDRGHGYTF.

This clone was recorded a few times. This chain connects TRBV19 to TRBJ1-6, with TRBD1 as a possible D gene (6 bases). The CDR3 consists of 13 residues. Germline CDR1 LNHDA, CDR2 SQIVND (reference sequence). The V and J ends lost 10 bases and 8 bases respectively, with 15 bases between them. The CDR3 sequence: CATAQGLDSPLHF. CDR3 coding DNA: TGTGCCACCGCACAGGGTCTAGATTCACCCCTCCACTTT.

This clone has just a few counts. The V call is TRBV7-3, the J call TRBJ2-7; TRBD1 is a possible D gene (7 bases). Trimming pared 2 bases from V and 1 base from J, leaving 12 bases between. The germline gives CDR1 SGHTA, CDR2 FQGTGA. The CDR3 is 15 residues long. This CDR3 is CASSLSGGGSYEQYF. The CDR3 DNA reads as TGTGCCAGCAGCTTATCAGGGGGAGGTTCCTACGAGCAGTACTTC.

The chain links TRBV21-1 to TRBJ1-6. TRBV21-1 is termed a pseudogene. This CDR3 comprises 17 residues. The DNA for the CDR3 is TGTGCCAGCAGCAAAGAGGGGAGGAGCTCCTATAATTCACCCCTCCACTTT. This gives the protein CASSKEGRSSYNSPLHF.

This chain links TRBV5-1 with TRBJ1-1; tentatively, D is TRBD1 (6 bases). Germline V gene data show CDR1 as SGHRS and CDR2 as YFSETQ. Trimming shortened V by 0 bases and J by 7 bases, and 16 bases separated the two germline ends. This CDR3 is built from 15 residues. In nucleotides, the CDR3 is TGCGCCAGCAGCTTGGTTGGGGCAGGGGATGTTGAAGCTTTCTTT. It codes for CASSLVGAGDVEAFF. The full variable domain, with the rest looked up from reference TRBV5-1 and TRBJ1-1, is KAGVTQTPRYLIKTRGQQVTLSCSPISGHRSVSWYQQTPGQGLQFLFEYFSETQRNKGNFPGRFSGRQFSNSRSEMNVSTLELGDSALYLCASSLVGAGDVEAFFGQGTRLTVV.

This clone showed up just once. This chain uses TRBV9 with TRBJ1-3, with a tentative D call TRBD1 (6 bases). The length of the CDR3 is 17 residues. Trimming removed 4 bases at V and 0 bases at J, with 17 bases between. Germline loops: CDR1 SGDLS, CDR2 YYNGEE. CDR3 sequence reads: CASSNGAAGHSGNTIYF. The CDR3 DNA follows: TGTGCCAGCAGCAACGGGGCAGCGGGACACTCTGGAAACACCATATATTTT. The variable domain in full, with the rest retrieved from reference TRBV9 and TRBJ1-3, is DSGVTQTPKHLITATGQRVTLRCSPRSGDLSVYWYQQSLDQGLQFLIQYYNGEERAKGNILERFSAQQFPDLHSELNLSSLELGDSALYFCASSNGAAGHSGNTIYFGEGSWLTVV.

This clone has just a few counts. The rearrangement links TRBV15 to TRBJ1-1; TRBD1 matches at 7 bases. The V and J ends lost 6 bases and 3 bases, in that order; junction bases with no gene match: 4. CDR3 length: 13 amino acids. The germline V gene has CDR1 LNHNV and CDR2 YYDKDF (reference sequence). The DNA of the CDR3 is TGTGCCACCAGTCCTGACAGGGACACTGAAGCTTTCTTT. Translated: CATSPDRDTEAFF.

The chain is built from TRBV13 and TRBJ2-7; the match to TRBD1 covers 9 bases. The CDR3 is 14 residues long. The V gene end was trimmed by 4 bases and the J gene end by 2 bases; junction bases not matched to a gene: 3. The germline CDR1 and CDR2 sequences are PRHDT and FYEKMQ (reference sequence). The CDR3 DNA follows: TGTGCCAGCAGCTCGAGACAGGGGGCCTACGAGCAGTACTTC. Protein product: CASSSRQGAYEQYF.

J is TRBJ1-1 and V is TRBV13; D may be TRBD1 (5 bases). This CDR3 region has 16 residues. V lost 4 bases to trimming and J lost 4 bases, with 19 bases between them. Germline loops: CDR1 PRHDT, CDR2 FYEKMQ (reference sequence). The CDR3 DNA reads TGTGCCAGCAGCTCAACGACAGAAGTAAAGGGCACTGAAGCTTTCTTT. It specifies CASSSTTEVKGTEAFF.

This clone has only one observation. CDR3 in DNA: TGCGCCAGCAGCGCGGGATCCCCGAGGAATACGCAGTATTTT. Protein: CASSAGSPRNTQYF. The chain uses TRBV5-1 and TRBJ2-3, with D perhaps TRBD2 (6 bases). In germline, CDR1 is SGHRS, CDR2 YFSETQ. This CDR3 is 14 amino acids long. Trimming took 4 bases from V and 7 from J, leaving 16 bases between them.

This sequence joins TRBV27 and TRBJ2-3; D is uncertain. The CDR3 is 15 amino acids. CDR1 MNHEY and CDR2 SMNVEV come from the germline V gene (reference sequence). With 0 bases removed from V and 1 base from J, the gap between germline ends came to 8 bases. CDR3 sequence: CASSLSYTRTDTQYF. CDR3 nucleotides: TGTGCCAGCAGTTTATCCTACACCCGCACAGATACGCAGTATTTT.

V is TRBV5-4 and J is TRBJ2-1; D is tentatively TRBD1 or TRBD2 (5 bases each). Between the trimmed V and J ends, which lost 3 bases and 1 base, there was a span of 11 bases. The CDR3 consists of 15 residues. The germline gives CDR1 SGHNT, CDR2 YYREEE (reference sequence). For the CDR3, the DNA is TGTGCCAGCAGCTCCCCTTGGGGGTCCTACAATGAGCAGTTCTTC. Its translation: CASSSPWGSYNEQFF. The full variable domain, with the rest looked up from reference TRBV5-4 and TRBJ2-1, is ETGVTQSPTHLIKTRGQQVTLRCSSQSGHNTVSWYQQALGQGPQFIFQYYREEENGRGNFPPRFSGLQFPNYSSELNVNALELDDSALYLCASSSPWGSYNEQFFGPGTRLTVL.

This clone was recorded once. The chain has TRBV6-5 and TRBJ1-5; D unclear. Germline CDR1 reads MNHEY; CDR2 reads SVGAGI. V lost 6 bases to trimming and J lost 2 bases, with 5 bases between them. The CDR3 has 12 amino acids. This CDR3 reads CASRWGNQPQHF. CDR3 nucleotides: TGTGCCAGCAGGTGGGGCAATCAGCCCCAGCATTTT.

This sequence joins TRBV20-1 and TRBJ1-2; 7 bases map to TRBD1. CDR1 and CDR2 (germline): DFQATT, SNEGSKA (reference sequence). V lost 3 bases and J lost 8; bases outside the gene matches: 6. The CDR3 has 12 amino acids. CDR3 region: CSASNTGEGYTF. The CDR3 DNA reads TGCAGTGCTAGTAACACAGGGGAGGGCTACACCTTC.

This clone is a singleton in its sample. The V call is TRBV19, the J call TRBJ2-5; D gene unclear. Deletions cut 1 base from V and 2 bases from J, with 8 bases between. Germline V gene data show CDR1 as LNHDA and CDR2 as SQIVND (reference sequence). CDR3 length: 14 amino acids. The CDR3 here is CASSIGPLQETQYF. The CDR3 bases are TGTGCCAGTAGTATAGGGCCCCTTCAAGAGACCCAGTACTTC.

The chain recombines TRBV19 with TRBJ1-5; D is undetermined. The CDR3 sequence is 13 residues long. Trimming removed 5 bases from V and 7 bases from J, with 12 bases in between. Germline-derived CDR1 and CDR2 are LNHDA and SQIVND (reference sequence). CDR3 region: CASSGVHGQPQHF. CDR3 bases: TGTGCCAGTAGTGGAGTGCATGGGCAGCCCCAGCATTTT.

This sequence joins TRBV10-3 and TRBJ2-1; 10 positions agree with TRBD2. CDR3 length: 16 amino acids. Per germline, CDR1 ENHRY and CDR2 SYGVKD. V gave up 2 bases and J gave up 6 bases; unmatched junction bases: 7. The CDR3 nucleotides are TGTGCCATCAGTGAGGCCGGGACTAGCGCATTCAATGAGCAGTTCTTC. This sequence encodes CAISEAGTSAFNEQFF.

The chain couples TRBV30 to TRBJ2-2; D possibly corresponds to TRBD2 (6 bases). CDR3 length: 14 residues. Trimming left V 4 bases short and J 7 bases short, with 16 bases between. CDR1 and CDR2 from the germline V gene are GTSNPN and SVGIG (reference sequence). In DNA form, the CDR3 reads TGTGCCTGGAAACGCAGGGAGGTCGGCGGGGAGCTGTTTTTT. It specifies CAWKRREVGGELFF.

This chain connects TRBV7-9 to TRBJ1-1; D is unclear. Germline lookup yields CDR1 SEHNR and CDR2 FQNEAQ (reference sequence). Trimming stripped 7 bases from V and 8 bases from J, with 5 bases between. The CDR3 is 9 amino acids. Here the CDR3 reads CASTPEAFF. In nucleotides, the CDR3 is TGTGCCAGCACTCCGGAAGCTTTCTTT.

The chain uses TRBV21-1 and TRBJ1-1. TRBV21-1 is a listed pseudogene. The CDR3 consists of 16 residues. For the CDR3, the DNA is TGTGCCAGCAGCAGCGGTGTCGGGACTTCGAACACTGAAGCTTTCTTT. Its translation: CASSSGVGTSNTEAFF.

This chain connects TRBV4-1 to TRBJ1-1; D gene uncertain. The CDR3 sequence is 15 residues long. Germline CDR1 MGHRA, CDR2 YSYEKL. The V gene lost 1 base and the J gene lost 8 bases, with 17 bases spanning the gap. CDR3 coding DNA: TGCGCCAGCAGCCAAGTGTGGGGATCTGTCATAGAAGCTTTCTTT. Translated: CASSQVWGSVIEAFF.

The genes are TRBV7-2 and TRBJ2-3, with a tentative D call TRBD2 (7 bases). The CDR3 consists of 16 residues. Trimming left V 5 bases short and J 1 base short, with 16 bases between. Germline V CDR1 and CDR2: SGHTA, FQGNSA. The CDR3 nucleotides are TGTGCCAGCAGCCCACTGGGGGGGCGTGGCACAGATACGCAGTATTTT. This codes for CASSPLGGRGTDTQYF.